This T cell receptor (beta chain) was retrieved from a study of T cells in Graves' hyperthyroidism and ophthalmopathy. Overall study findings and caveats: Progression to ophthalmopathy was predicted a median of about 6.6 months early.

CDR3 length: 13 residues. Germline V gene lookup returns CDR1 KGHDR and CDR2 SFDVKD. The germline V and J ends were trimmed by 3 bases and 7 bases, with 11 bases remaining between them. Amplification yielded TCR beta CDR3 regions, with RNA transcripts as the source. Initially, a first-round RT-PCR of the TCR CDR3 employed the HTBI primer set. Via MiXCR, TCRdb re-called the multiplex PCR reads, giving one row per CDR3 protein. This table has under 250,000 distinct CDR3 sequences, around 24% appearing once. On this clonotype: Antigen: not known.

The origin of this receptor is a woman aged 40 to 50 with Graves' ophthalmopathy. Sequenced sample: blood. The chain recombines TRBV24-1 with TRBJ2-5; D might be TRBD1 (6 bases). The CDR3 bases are TGTGCCACCAGTGATGGGGGCCTCCGGACCCAGTACTTC. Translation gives CATSDGGLRTQYF.